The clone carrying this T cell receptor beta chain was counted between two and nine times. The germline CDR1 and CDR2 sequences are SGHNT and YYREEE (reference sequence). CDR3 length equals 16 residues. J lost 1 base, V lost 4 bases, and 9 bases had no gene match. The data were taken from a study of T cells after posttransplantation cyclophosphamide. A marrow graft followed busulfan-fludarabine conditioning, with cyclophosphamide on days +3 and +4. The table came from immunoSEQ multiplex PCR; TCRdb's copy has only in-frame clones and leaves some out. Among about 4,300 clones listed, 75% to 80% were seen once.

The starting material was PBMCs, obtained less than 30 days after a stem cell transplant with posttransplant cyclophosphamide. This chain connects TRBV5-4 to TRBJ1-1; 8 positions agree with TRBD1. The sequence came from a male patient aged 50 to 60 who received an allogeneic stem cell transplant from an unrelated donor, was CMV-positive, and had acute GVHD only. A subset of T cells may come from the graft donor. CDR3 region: CASSQDRTGWNTEAFF. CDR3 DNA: TGTGCCAGCAGCCAAGATAGGACAGGGTGGAACACTGAAGCTTTCTTT.